Listed below are T cell receptor beta chains from one sample, sequenced in a study of vaccination effects on CD4 cells after COVID-19. The method was immunoSEQ multiplex PCR; TCRdb's version includes in-frame clones alone and lacks a portion of them. The repertoire consists of 50,000 to 70,000 clones, with roughly 80% occurring once and the leading ten covering about 2.4%. The antigens for these receptors are not known. The material was CD4+ T cells from PBMCs cultured without peptide, obtained after COVID-19 vaccination. The source is a human donor who received a COVID-19 vaccine. CDR3s include the opening cysteine and the closing phenylalanine or tryptophan. The D gene is left open where the match is weak. Clone size is given for some rows only: seen once, a few or many times, or a class if the clone is expanded.

clone size: NA; D gene: NA; CDR3 length: 16; V gene: TRBV6-1; J gene: TRBJ2-5; CDR3 DNA: TGTGCCAGCAGTGAGGGTTTTGGACGGATTCAAGAGACCCAGTACTTC; CDR3 protein: CASSEGFGRIQETQYF
clone size: NA; D gene: TRBD1; CDR3 length: 14; V gene: TRBV19; J gene: TRBJ1-2; CDR3 DNA: TGTGCCAGTAGAGGGACAGGGGGCGCCTATGGCTACACCTTC; CDR3 protein: CASRGTGGAYGYTF
clone size: NA; D gene: TRBD1; CDR3 length: 15; V gene: TRBV6-6; J gene: TRBJ2-1; CDR3 DNA: TGTGCCAGCAGTTATTCGACAGGGTCAGTGAATGAGCAGTTCTTC; CDR3 protein: CASSYSTGSVNEQFF
clone size: NA; D gene: NA; CDR3 length: 16; V gene: TRBV29-1; J gene: TRBJ2-1; CDR3 DNA: TGCAGCGTTGAAGATATAAATGGGACCTCCTACAATGAGCAGTTCTTC; CDR3 protein: CSVEDINGTSYNEQFF
clone size: NA; D gene: TRBD1; CDR3 length: 17; V gene: TRBV6-1; J gene: TRBJ2-4; CDR3 DNA: TGTGCCAGCAGTGACCGGGGACAGGTCCTAGCCAAAAACATTCAGTACTTC; CDR3 protein: CASSDRGQVLAKNIQYF
clone size: NA; D gene: NA; CDR3 length: 16; V gene: TRBV5-1; J gene: TRBJ2-5; CDR3 DNA: TGCGCCAGCAGCTCCGCCGGCCCTTCGTCCTCAGTACCCCAGTACTTC; CDR3 protein: CASSSAGPSSSVPQYF
clone size: NA; D gene: NA; CDR3 length: 15; V gene: TRBV5-4; J gene: TRBJ2-5; CDR3 DNA: TGTGCCAGCAGCTCATCCACTGGGTACCAAGAGACCCAGTACTTC; CDR3 protein: CASSSSTGYQETQYF
clone size: NA; D gene: TRBD1; CDR3 length: 16; V gene: TRBV24-1; J gene: TRBJ2-1; CDR3 DNA: TGTGCCACCAGTGATGCGACAGGGGGCACGTTCAATGAGCAGTTCTTC; CDR3 protein: CATSDATGGTFNEQFF
clone size: NA; D gene: NA; CDR3 length: 12; V gene: TRBV11-3; J gene: TRBJ2-1; CDR3 DNA: TGTGCCAGCAGCTTAGATAGGGATGAGCAGTTCTTC; CDR3 protein: CASSLDRDEQFF
clone size: NA; D gene: NA; CDR3 length: 13; V gene: TRBV6-4; J gene: TRBJ1-2; CDR3 DNA: TGTGCCAGCAGTGACTCGGGCGGCTATGGCTACACCTTC; CDR3 protein: CASSDSGGYGYTF
clone size: NA; D gene: NA; CDR3 length: 17; V gene: TRBV18; J gene: TRBJ1-2; CDR3 DNA: TGTGCCAGCTCATCCCTACAGGGCTCCGAATCTAACTATGGCTACACCTTC; CDR3 protein: CASSSLQGSESNYGYTF
clone size: NA; D gene: NA; CDR3 length: 15; V gene: TRBV6-2/TRBV6-3; J gene: TRBJ2-6; CDR3 DNA: TGTGCCAGCAGTTCGAAGGGCTCTGGGGCCAACGTCCTGACTTTC; CDR3 protein: CASSSKGSGANVLTF
clone size: NA; D gene: NA; CDR3 length: 16; V gene: TRBV19; J gene: TRBJ1-4; CDR3 DNA: TGTGCCAGTAGCACGACCGGGACCCTAGATAGGGAAAAACTGTTTTTT; CDR3 protein: CASSTTGTLDREKLFF
clone size: NA; D gene: NA; CDR3 length: 14; V gene: TRBV2; J gene: TRBJ1-5; CDR3 DNA: TGTGCCAGCAGTGAGGGACGCCAGAATCAGCCCCAGCATTTT; CDR3 protein: CASSEGRQNQPQHF
clone size: NA; D gene: NA; CDR3 length: 14; V gene: TRBV11-2; J gene: TRBJ1-2; CDR3 DNA: TGTGCCAGCAGTCGTTCTAGGATTAACTATGGCTACACCTTC; CDR3 protein: CASSRSRINYGYTF
clone size: NA; D gene: TRBD2; CDR3 length: 16; V gene: TRBV7-4; J gene: TRBJ2-2; CDR3 DNA: TGTGCCCGAAGACGGGCGGGGGGCAGCAACACCGGGGAGCTGTTTTTT; CDR3 protein: CARRRAGGSNTGELFF
clone size: NA; D gene: TRBD2; CDR3 length: 15; V gene: TRBV6-4; J gene: TRBJ2-1; CDR3 DNA: TGTGCCAGCAGCAAACTAGCGGGGGGCCGGAATGAGCAGTTCTTC; CDR3 protein: CASSKLAGGRNEQFF
clone size: NA; D gene: NA; CDR3 length: 15; V gene: TRBV5-1; J gene: TRBJ2-3; CDR3 DNA: TGCGCCAGCAGCTTGGGATCTGGACAGACAGATACGCAGTATTTT; CDR3 protein: CASSLGSGQTDTQYF
clone size: once; D gene: TRBD1; CDR3 length: 13; V gene: TRBV2; J gene: TRBJ2-1; CDR3 DNA: TGTGCCAGATCGCGGACAGGGGTGGATGAGCAGTTCTTC; CDR3 protein: CARSRTGVDEQFF
clone size: NA; D gene: TRBD1; CDR3 length: 15; V gene: TRBV4-1; J gene: TRBJ2-2; CDR3 DNA: TGCGCCAGCAGCCAACCACAGGGGGCATTTCGGGAGCTGTTTTTT; CDR3 protein: CASSQPQGAFRELFF
clone size: NA; D gene: NA; CDR3 length: 14; V gene: TRBV5-1; J gene: TRBJ2-5; CDR3 DNA: TGCGCCAGCAGCGTGCGGGTCGCCCAAGAGACCCAGTACTTC; CDR3 protein: CASSVRVAQETQYF
clone size: NA; D gene: TRBD2; CDR3 length: 16; V gene: TRBV7-9; J gene: TRBJ2-1; CDR3 DNA: TGTGCCAGCAGCTTGGCCGGCGGGGGGAGGAGAAATGAGCAGTTCTTC; CDR3 protein: CASSLAGGGRRNEQFF
clone size: NA; D gene: NA; CDR3 length: 18; V gene: TRBV7-2; J gene: TRBJ1-5; CDR3 DNA: TGTGCCAGCAGCTTAGGTGGGTGGGCGGATTATAGCAATCAGCCCCAGCATTTT; CDR3 protein: CASSLGGWADYSNQPQHF
clone size: NA; D gene: NA; CDR3 length: 13; V gene: TRBV5-1; J gene: TRBJ1-1; CDR3 DNA: TGCGCCAGCAGCTTGACGACGGACACTGAAGCTTTCTTT; CDR3 protein: CASSLTTDTEAFF
clone size: NA; D gene: NA; CDR3 length: 11; V gene: TRBV29-1; J gene: TRBJ1-1; CDR3 DNA: TGCAGCGCAGGACACTTCGGTGAAGCTTTCTTT; CDR3 protein: CSAGHFGEAFF